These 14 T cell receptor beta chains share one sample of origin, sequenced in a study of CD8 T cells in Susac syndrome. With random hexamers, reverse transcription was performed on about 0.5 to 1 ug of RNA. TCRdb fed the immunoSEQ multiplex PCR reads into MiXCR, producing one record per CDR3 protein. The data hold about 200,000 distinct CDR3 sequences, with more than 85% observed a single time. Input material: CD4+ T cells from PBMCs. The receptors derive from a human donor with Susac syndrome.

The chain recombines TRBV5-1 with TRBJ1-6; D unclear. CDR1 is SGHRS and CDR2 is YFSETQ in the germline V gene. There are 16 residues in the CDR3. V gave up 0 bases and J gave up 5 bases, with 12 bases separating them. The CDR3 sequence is CASSLVVGINNSPLHF. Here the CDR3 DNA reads TGCGCCAGCAGCTTGGTTGTTGGGATTAATAATTCACCCCTCCACTTT.

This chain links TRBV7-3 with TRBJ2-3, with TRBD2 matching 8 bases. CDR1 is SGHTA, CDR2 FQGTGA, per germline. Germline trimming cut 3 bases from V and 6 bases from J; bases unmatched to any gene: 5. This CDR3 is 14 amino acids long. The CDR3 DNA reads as TGTGCCAGCAGCTTGGGGACTAGTAGCGATACGCAGTATTTT. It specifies CASSLGTSSDTQYF.

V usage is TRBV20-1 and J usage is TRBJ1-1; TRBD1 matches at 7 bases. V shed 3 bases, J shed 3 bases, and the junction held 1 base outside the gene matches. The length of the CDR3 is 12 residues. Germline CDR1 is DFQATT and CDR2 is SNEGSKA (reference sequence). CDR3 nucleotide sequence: TGCAGTGCTAGGACAGGGTACACTGAAGCTTTCTTT. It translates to CSARTGYTEAFF.

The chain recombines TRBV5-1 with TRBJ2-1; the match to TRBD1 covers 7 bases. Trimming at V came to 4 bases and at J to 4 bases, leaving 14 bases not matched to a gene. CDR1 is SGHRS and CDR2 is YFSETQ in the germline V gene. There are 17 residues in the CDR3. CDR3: CASSSRVPGTAYNEQFF. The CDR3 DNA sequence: TGCGCCAGCAGCAGCCGCGTCCCCGGGACAGCTTACAATGAGCAGTTCTTC.

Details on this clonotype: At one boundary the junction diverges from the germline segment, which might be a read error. The CDR3: CSASDVLAGGYRGEF. The CDR3 DNA follows: TGCAGTGCTTCCGATGTCCTAGCGGGAGGTTATAGGGGGGAGTTC. This chain connects TRBV20-1 to TRBJ2-7, with 11 bases lining up with TRBD2. The CDR3 extends over 15 amino acids. Germline CDR1 and CDR2: DFQATT and SNEGSKA (reference sequence).

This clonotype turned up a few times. The CDR3 DNA reads TGTGCCAGCAGCGTCGGGTATAGCAATCAGCCCCAGCATTTT. Protein sequence: CASSVGYSNQPQHF. The V call is TRBV9, the J call TRBJ1-5; D not resolved. CDR1 is SGDLS and CDR2 is YYNGEE in the germline V gene. The CDR3 totals 14 residues. Between the trimmed V and J ends, which lost 2 bases and 0 bases, there was a span of 6 bases.

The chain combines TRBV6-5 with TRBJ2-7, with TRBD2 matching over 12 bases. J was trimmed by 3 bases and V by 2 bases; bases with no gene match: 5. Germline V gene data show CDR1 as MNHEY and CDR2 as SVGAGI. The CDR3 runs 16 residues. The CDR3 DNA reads TGTGCCAGCAGTTACACAGCGGGACTAGCGGGCTACGAGCAGTACTTC. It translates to CASSYTAGLAGYEQYF.

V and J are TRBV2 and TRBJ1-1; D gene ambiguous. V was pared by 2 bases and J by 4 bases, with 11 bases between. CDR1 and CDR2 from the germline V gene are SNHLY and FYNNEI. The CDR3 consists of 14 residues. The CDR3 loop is CASSEMPAGTEAFF. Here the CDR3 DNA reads TGTGCCAGCAGTGAAATGCCAGCGGGCACTGAAGCTTTCTTT.

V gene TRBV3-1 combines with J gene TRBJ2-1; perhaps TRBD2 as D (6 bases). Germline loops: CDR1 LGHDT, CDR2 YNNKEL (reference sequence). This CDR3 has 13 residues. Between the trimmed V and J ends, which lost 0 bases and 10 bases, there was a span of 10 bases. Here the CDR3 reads CASSQDMSGEQFF. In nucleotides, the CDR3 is TGTGCCAGCAGCCAAGATATGAGCGGGGAGCAGTTCTTC.

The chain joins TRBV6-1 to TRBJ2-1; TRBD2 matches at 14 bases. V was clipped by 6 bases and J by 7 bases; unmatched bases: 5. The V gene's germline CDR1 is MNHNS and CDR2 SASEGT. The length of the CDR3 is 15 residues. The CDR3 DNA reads TGTGCCAGCAGCCGCGGGACTAGCGGGAGTAATGAGCAGTTCTTC. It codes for CASSRGTSGSNEQFF.

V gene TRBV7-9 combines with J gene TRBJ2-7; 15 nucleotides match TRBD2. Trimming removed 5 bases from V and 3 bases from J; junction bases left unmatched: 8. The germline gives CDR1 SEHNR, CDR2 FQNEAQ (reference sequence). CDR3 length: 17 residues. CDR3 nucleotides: TGTGCCAGCAGCGTGGGGACTAGCGGGGGGATCCGCTACGAGCAGTACTTC. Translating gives CASSVGTSGGIRYEQYF.

CDR3 nucleotide sequence: TGTGCCAGCACCTCGTCAGTCATGAACACTGAAGCTTTCTTT. Residues: CASTSSVMNTEAFF. The rearrangement uses TRBV5-4 and TRBJ1-1; D call uncertain. Trimming stripped 6 bases from V and 0 bases from J, with 12 bases between. CDR1 and CDR2 from the germline V gene are SGHNT and YYREEE (reference sequence). The CDR3 extends over 14 amino acids.

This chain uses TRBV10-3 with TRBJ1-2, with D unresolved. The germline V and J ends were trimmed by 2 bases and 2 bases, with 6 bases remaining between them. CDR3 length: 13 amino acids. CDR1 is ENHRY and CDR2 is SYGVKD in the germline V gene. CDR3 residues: CAISEGRNYGYTF. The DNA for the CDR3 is TGTGCCATCAGTGAGGGCAGAAACTATGGCTACACCTTC.

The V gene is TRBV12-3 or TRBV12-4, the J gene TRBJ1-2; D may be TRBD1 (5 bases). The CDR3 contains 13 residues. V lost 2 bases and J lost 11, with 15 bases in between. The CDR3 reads CASSLNGAGGYTF. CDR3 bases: TGTGCCAGCAGTTTAAACGGGGCAGGAGGTTACACCTTC.